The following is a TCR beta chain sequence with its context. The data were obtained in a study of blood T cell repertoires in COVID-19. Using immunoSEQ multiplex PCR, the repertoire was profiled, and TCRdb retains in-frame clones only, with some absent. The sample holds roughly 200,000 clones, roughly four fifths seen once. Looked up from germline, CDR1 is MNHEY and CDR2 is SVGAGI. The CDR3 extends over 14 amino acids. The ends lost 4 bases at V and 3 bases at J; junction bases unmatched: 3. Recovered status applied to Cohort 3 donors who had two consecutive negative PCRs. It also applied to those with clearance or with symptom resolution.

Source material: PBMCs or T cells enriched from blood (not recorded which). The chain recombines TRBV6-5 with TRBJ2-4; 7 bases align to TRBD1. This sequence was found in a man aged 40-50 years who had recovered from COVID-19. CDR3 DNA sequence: TGTGCCAGCAGTTCAGGACAGGTCAAAAACATTCAGTACTTC. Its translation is CASSSGQVKNIQYF.